Below, 24 T cell receptor beta chains from the same sample are listed, as sequenced in a study of response to subunit inactivated influenza vaccine. TCRdb passed the RT-PCR reads through MiXCR, listing each CDR3 protein once. The data hold roughly 700,000 distinct CDR3 sequences, with approximately 15% observed a single time. Sequencing used PBMCs from blood, obtained less than 15 days before vaccination. The receptors originated from a man aged 50 to 59 who received an inactivated influenza vaccine.

The chain has TRBV18 and TRBJ1-2; maybe TRBD1 (6 bases). This CDR3 has 13 amino acids. CDR1 is KGHSH and CDR2 is LQKENI in the germline V gene. V lost 4 bases and J 7 bases, leaving 13 bases between the germline ends. CDR3 bases: TGTGCCAGCTCACGACAACAGGGTAGTGGCTACACCTTC. This codes for CASSRQQGSGYTF.

Comment on this clonotype: One junction end disagrees with the germline gene, perhaps due to a read error. The J gene is TRBJ1-5, the V gene TRBV3-1; D ambiguous. CDR3 length equals 13 residues. Germline CDR1 LGHDT, CDR2 YNNKEL (reference sequence). The CDR3 coding sequence is TGTGCCAGCATCCAAGATTTCGGTCAGCCCCAGCATTTT. Translating gives CASIQDFGQPQHF.

This clonotype has at least ten counts. The chain links TRBV20-1 to TRBJ2-7, with unresolved D. V was trimmed by 3 bases and J by 3 bases, leaving 9 bases between them. This CDR3 contains 12 residues. In germline, CDR1 is DFQATT, CDR2 SNEGSKA (reference sequence). DNA for the CDR3: TGCAGTGCTAGCTTAGGCTACTACGAGCAGTACTTC. Residues: CSASLGYYEQYF.

This clonotype has a handful of counts. The genes are TRBV11-2 and TRBJ2-3; possible D gene TRBD2, 7 bases. CDR3 length equals 18 residues. V lost 1 base to trimming and J lost 6 bases, with 23 bases between them. From germline, CDR1 is SGHAT and CDR2 FQNNGV. The CDR3 sequence: CASSLVRLGTQGGDTQYF. The DNA for the CDR3 is TGTGCCAGCAGCTTAGTGAGGTTAGGGACACAGGGAGGGGATACGCAGTATTTT.

The chain recombines TRBV29-1 with TRBJ2-2, with no clear D. From germline, CDR1 is SQVTM and CDR2 ANQGSEA. The CDR3 has 15 amino acids. The V gene lost 0 bases and the J gene lost 1 base, with 9 bases spanning the gap. The CDR3 here is CSVEDWTENTGELFF. The CDR3 DNA follows: TGCAGCGTTGAAGACTGGACGGAGAACACCGGGGAGCTGTTTTTT.

This chain joins TRBV9 and TRBJ2-1; 8 bases align to TRBD2. The CDR3 contains 16 residues. The ends lost 5 bases at V and 7 bases at J; junction bases unmatched: 14. Germline V gene sequence: CDR1 SGDLS, CDR2 YYNGEE. The CDR3 sequence is CASSGISGRSRNEQFF. The CDR3 DNA follows: TGTGCCAGCAGTGGCATAAGCGGGAGATCGAGGAATGAGCAGTTCTTC.

V gene TRBV29-1 combines with J gene TRBJ2-1; 9 bases line up with TRBD1. CDR3 length: 13 amino acids. The V and J ends lost 4 bases and 10 bases, in that order; junction bases with no gene match: 8. Germline values: CDR1 SQVTM, CDR2 ANQGSEA. In nucleotides, the CDR3 is TGCAGCGTTGGTGGACAGGGGAGTAGGGAGCAGTTCTTC. It yields the protein CSVGGQGSREQFF.

This clonotype was observed many times. The V call is TRBV29-1, the J call TRBJ2-3, with TRBD2 as a possible D gene (6 bases). Germline values: CDR1 SQVTM, CDR2 ANQGSEA. This CDR3 contains 15 residues. V was trimmed by 6 bases and J by 0 bases, leaving 16 bases between them. The CDR3 region has the DNA TGCAGCGTCCTCCTCATAGCGGTTAGCACAGATACGCAGTATTTT. Protein sequence: CSVLLIAVSTDTQYF.

This chain's CDR3 is CASSATSVELGGQFF. In DNA, the CDR3 is TGTGCCAGCAGTGCAACTTCTGTAGAGCTCGGGGGGCAGTTCTTC. The rearrangement uses TRBV12-3 or TRBV12-4 and TRBJ2-1, with D possibly being TRBD2 (6 bases). The CDR3 totals 15 residues. V lost 5 bases and J lost 12, with 23 bases in between.

V is TRBV5-1 and J is TRBJ2-3; perhaps TRBD2 as D (6 bases). V lost 5 bases, J lost 1 base, and 20 bases lay in between. Germline values: CDR1 SGHRS, CDR2 YFSETQ. CDR3 length equals 17 residues. The CDR3 bases are TGCGCCAGCAGGAAGCCGGGACTCCCGTCGGGCACAGATACGCAGTATTTT. It yields the protein CASRKPGLPSGTDTQYF.

This clonotype was counted at least ten times. V usage is TRBV29-1 and J usage is TRBJ2-1; TRBD1 aligns across 8 bases. This CDR3 is built from 15 residues. The junction had 13 bases not matched to a gene; V was cut back by 6 bases and J by 6 bases. CDR1 and CDR2 from the germline V gene are SQVTM and ANQGSEA. CDR3 bases: TGCAGCGTCCCCAACCCGGACAGGGCCCTCAATGAGCAGTTCTTC. Its translation is CSVPNPDRALNEQFF.

The J gene is TRBJ2-5, the V gene TRBV7-8, with D possibly TRBD2 on 6 matching bases. The CDR3 is 16 residues long. The germline V and J ends were trimmed by 3 bases and 2 bases, with 16 bases remaining between them. The V gene's germline CDR1 is SGHVS and CDR2 FQNEAQ. The CDR3: CASSFSWLALQETQYF. The CDR3 DNA follows: TGTGCCAGCAGCTTCTCGTGGCTAGCGTTACAAGAGACCCAGTACTTC. The whole variable domain, filled in from reference TRBV7-8 and TRBJ2-5, reads GAGVSQSPRYKVAKRGQDVALRCDPISGHVSLFWYQQALGQGPEFLTYFQNEAQLDKSGLPSDRFFAERPEGSVSTLKIQRTQQEDSAVYLCASSFSWLALQETQYFGPGTRLLVL.

This clonotype has ten or more counts. The gene calls are TRBV7-9 and TRBJ1-1; D gene ambiguous. The CDR3 has 14 residues. Germline V gives CDR1 SEHNR, CDR2 FQNEAQ (reference sequence). Trimming left V 6 bases short and J 1 base short, with 12 bases between. The CDR3 region has the DNA TGTGCCAGCAGTCCTGAGGACCCGAACACTGAAGCTTTCTTT. It translates to CASSPEDPNTEAFF.

This rearrangement joins TRBV9 to TRBJ2-7; 8 bases align to TRBD1. Germline CDR1 reads SGDLS; CDR2 reads YYNGEE. There are 16 residues in the CDR3. J lost 2 bases, V lost 3 bases, and 10 bases had no gene match. CDR3 region: CASSAGPGTGTYEQYF. As DNA, the CDR3 is TGTGCCAGCAGCGCCGGTCCCGGGACAGGAACCTACGAGCAGTACTTC.

This clonotype was counted between two and nine times. V and J are TRBV10-3 and TRBJ1-1; D possibly corresponds to TRBD1 (5 bases). V lost 0 bases to trimming and J lost 8 bases, with 7 bases between them. Per germline, CDR1 ENHRY and CDR2 SYGVKD. The CDR3 consists of 12 residues. The CDR3 DNA reads TGTGCCATCAGTGAGTCGAACAGGGAAGCTTTCTTT. Protein sequence: CAISESNREAFF.

This chain joins TRBV4-2 and TRBJ2-5, with 11 positions matching TRBD2. Germline CDR1 is LGHNA and CDR2 is YNFKEQ. V lost 0 bases and J lost 9; bases outside the gene matches: 6. This CDR3 has 15 residues. The CDR3 sequence: CASSQDSSSGRPQYF. Here the CDR3 DNA reads TGTGCCAGCAGCCAAGATTCTTCTAGCGGGAGGCCCCAGTACTTC.

This clonotype has ten or more counts. CDR3 nucleotides: TGCGCCAGCAGCCAAAGACTAGCGGGGAACACCGGGGAGCTGTTTTTT. Its translation is CASSQRLAGNTGELFF. The V call is TRBV4-3, the J call TRBJ2-2, with 10 bases that match TRBD2. The CDR3 spans 16 residues. The ends lost 2 bases at V and 1 base at J; junction bases unmatched: 1. CDR1 LGHNA and CDR2 YSLEER come from the germline V gene.

Only a few counts were recorded for this clonotype. The chain joins TRBV24-1 to TRBJ2-3; TRBD2 might be the D (5 bases). The germline V gene encodes CDR1 KGHDR and CDR2 SFDVKD. With 0 bases removed from V and 2 bases from J, the gap between germline ends came to 8 bases. CDR3 length: 15 amino acids. CDR3 coding DNA: TGTGCCACCAGTGATTTGCGCCGGGACACAGATACGCAGTATTTT. The encoded protein is CATSDLRRDTDTQYF.

The table lists this clonotype with a few counts. The chain uses TRBV7-2 and TRBJ1-1; D is unresolved. This CDR3 is 15 amino acids long. The germline CDR1 and CDR2 sequences are SGHTA and FQGNSA. Trimming stripped 3 bases from V and 1 base from J, with 12 bases between. The CDR3: CASSLGFGWNTEAFF. CDR3 nucleotides: TGTGCCAGCAGCTTGGGGTTTGGCTGGAACACTGAAGCTTTCTTT.

This clonotype was seen ten or more times. The chain is built from TRBV28 and TRBJ2-7; D not resolved. The CDR3 has 13 residues. Between the trimmed V and J ends, which lost 3 bases and 2 bases, there was a span of 8 bases. The germline V gene has CDR1 MDHEN and CDR2 SYDVKM. CDR3 region: CASSLHGPYEQYF. The CDR3 DNA is TGTGCCAGCAGTTTGCACGGACCCTACGAGCAGTACTTC.

This clonotype was seen repeatedly, ten times or more. The CDR3 bases are TGTGCCAGCAGCTTTTCTGGGAACGAGCAGTACTTC. Translated: CASSFSGNEQYF. This sequence joins TRBV7-9 and TRBJ2-7; D gene unclear. The CDR3 consists of 12 residues. Between the trimmed V and J ends, which lost 3 bases and 5 bases, there was a span of 8 bases. In germline, CDR1 is SEHNR, CDR2 FQNEAQ (reference sequence).

This clonotype came up a few times. This chain joins TRBV5-1 and TRBJ2-1; D uncertain. V lost 3 bases, J lost 8 bases, and 15 bases lay in between. The CDR3 contains 14 residues. Germline CDR1 is SGHRS and CDR2 is YFSETQ. The CDR3 DNA sequence: TGCGCCAGCAGCTCAGGCTTACAGCGCGATGAGCAGTTCTTC. It specifies CASSSGLQRDEQFF.

The sample holds many counts of this clonotype. The gene calls are TRBV4-2 and TRBJ1-1, with D perhaps matching TRBD1 (6 bases). Trimming pared 3 bases from V and 1 base from J, leaving 12 bases between. Per the germline V gene, CDR1 is LGHNA and CDR2 is YNFKEQ. The length of the CDR3 is 15 residues. The CDR3 region is CASSHPPGQNTEAFF. Here the CDR3 DNA reads TGTGCCAGCAGCCATCCTCCGGGACAGAACACTGAAGCTTTCTTT.

This clonotype was seen a few times. This chain joins TRBV6-2 or TRBV6-3 and TRBJ2-1; 14 bases map to TRBD2. In germline, CDR1 is MNHEY, CDR2 SVGEGT. This CDR3 spans 15 amino acids. Germline trimming cut 6 bases from V and 7 bases from J; bases unmatched to any gene: 5. The CDR3 is CASSARTSGGNEQFF. In DNA form, the CDR3 reads TGTGCCAGCAGCGCAAGGACTAGCGGGGGGAATGAGCAGTTCTTC.